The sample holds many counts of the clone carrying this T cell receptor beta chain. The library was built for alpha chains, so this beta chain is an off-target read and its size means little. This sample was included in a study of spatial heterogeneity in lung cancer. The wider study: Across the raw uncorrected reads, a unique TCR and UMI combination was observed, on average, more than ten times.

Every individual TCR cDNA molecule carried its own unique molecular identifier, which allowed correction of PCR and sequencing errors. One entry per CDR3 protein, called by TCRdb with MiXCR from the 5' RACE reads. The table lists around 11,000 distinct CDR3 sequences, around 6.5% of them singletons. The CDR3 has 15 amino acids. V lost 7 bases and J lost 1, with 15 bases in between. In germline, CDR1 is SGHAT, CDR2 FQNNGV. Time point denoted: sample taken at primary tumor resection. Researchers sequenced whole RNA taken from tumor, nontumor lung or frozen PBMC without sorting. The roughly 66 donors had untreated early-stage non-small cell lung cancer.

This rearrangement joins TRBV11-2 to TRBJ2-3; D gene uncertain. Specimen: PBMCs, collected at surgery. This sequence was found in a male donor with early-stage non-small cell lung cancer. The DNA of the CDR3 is TGTGCCAGCAATGGAGCAGGAATGGGCACAGATACGCAGTATTTT. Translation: CASNGAGMGTDTQYF.